Below are 27 T cell receptor beta chains sequenced from a single sample in a study of blood T cell repertoires in COVID-19. Libraries were prepared by immunoSEQ multiplex PCR; TCRdb keeps only in-frame clonotypes and omits some of them. The sample lists approximately 200,000 clones; less than 90% were seen once. The specimen was PBMCs or T cells enriched from blood (not recorded which). These receptors all come from a woman in her 30s who had been exposed to COVID-19.

The chain employs TRBV10-3 and TRBJ2-7; D perhaps matches TRBD1 (6 bases). Germline loops: CDR1 ENHRY, CDR2 SYGVKD. This CDR3 has 15 residues. V lost 5 bases, J lost 0 bases, and 14 bases lay in between. The chain's CDR3 is CAISQMAGVSYEQYF. CDR3 in DNA: TGTGCCATCAGTCAGATGGCAGGGGTCTCCTACGAGCAGTACTTC.

The chain has TRBV21-1 and TRBJ1-5; the table's D call, TRBD1, was not checked against the DNA. TRBV21-1 is annotated as a pseudogene. The CDR3 is 19 amino acids. The CDR3 nucleotides are TGTGCCAGCAGCCTATACGGCGCCGGACAGGGGGCTTTAGGACAGCCCCAGCATTTT. This codes for CASSLYGAGQGALGQPQHF.

V and J are TRBV10-3 and TRBJ2-2; D uncertain. Germline V gene sequence: CDR1 ENHRY, CDR2 SYGVKD. Trimming cost V 4 bases and J 1 base, with 7 bases left between them. This CDR3 is built from 14 residues. The CDR3 coding sequence is TGTGCCATCAGTGCCGGTGAGAACACCGGGGAGCTGTTTTTT. Its translation is CAISAGENTGELFF.

Comment on this clone: Other DNA sequences from this sample encode an identical CDR3 as well. The chain couples TRBV6-5 to TRBJ1-2; D not certain. Per the germline V gene, CDR1 is MNHEY and CDR2 is SVGAGI. The CDR3 loop spans 13 amino acids. Trimming pared 0 bases from V and 6 bases from J, leaving 8 bases between. The CDR3: CASSYSTGNGYTF. The CDR3 coding sequence is TGTGCCAGCAGTTACTCGACGGGGAATGGCTACACCTTC.

This rearrangement joins TRBV29-1 to TRBJ1-2; D perhaps matches TRBD1 (5 bases). CDR3 length: 12 residues. V was shortened by 3 bases and J by 6 bases, with 11 bases between the two germline ends. The germline CDR1 and CDR2 sequences are SQVTM and ANQGSEA. CDR3 sequence: CSVDRVPNGYTF. The CDR3 DNA follows: TGCAGCGTTGACAGGGTACCAAATGGCTACACCTTC.

The chain carries TRBV9 and TRBJ2-1; TRBD2 aligns across 8 bases. CDR1 and CDR2 from the germline V gene are SGDLS and YYNGEE. The CDR3 has 17 amino acids. The trim removed 0 bases at V and 0 bases at J, leaving 5 bases unmatched. CDR3 residues: CASSVGVAGNSYNEQFF. In DNA, the CDR3 is TGTGCCAGCAGCGTAGGAGTAGCGGGGAACTCCTACAATGAGCAGTTCTTC.

The chain is built from TRBV3-1 (or the pseudogene TRBV3-2) and TRBJ1-2; possibly TRBD1 for D (6 bases). V was clipped by 4 bases and J by 1 base, with 10 bases between them. The germline V gene encodes CDR1 LGHDT and CDR2 YNNKEL (reference sequence). The CDR3 runs 14 residues. CDR3 bases: TGTGCCAGCAGCCTTACAGGGCTTAACTATGGCTACACCTTC. Its protein product is CASSLTGLNYGYTF.

The J gene is TRBJ2-7, the V gene TRBV5-1; 12 bases are shared with TRBD2. J gave up 6 bases and V 4 bases, and 8 bases lay outside the gene matches. Germline assignment: CDR1 SGHRS and CDR2 YFSETQ. This CDR3 spans 15 amino acids. Here the CDR3 reads CASSPGLAGGLEQYF. The CDR3 bases are TGCGCCAGCAGCCCGGGTCTAGCGGGGGGGCTCGAGCAGTACTTC.

This clone appeared once. This chain connects TRBV28 to TRBJ1-1; a possible D gene is TRBD1 (6 bases). The CDR3 loop spans 11 amino acids. Per the germline V gene, CDR1 is MDHEN and CDR2 is SYDVKM. Trimming left V 8 bases short and J 8 bases short, with 12 bases between. CDR3 protein: CASQDSSEAFF. The CDR3 bases are TGTGCCAGCCAGGACAGTAGCGAAGCTTTCTTT.

This clone was seen only once. This sequence joins TRBV5-4 and TRBJ1-2, with TRBD1 as a possible D gene (6 bases). From germline, CDR1 is SGHNT and CDR2 YYREEE (reference sequence). This CDR3 region has 15 residues. Trimming took off 4 bases at V and 3 bases at J, with 16 bases between the two ends. The CDR3 loop is CASSPGWEGDYGYTF. The CDR3 DNA follows: TGTGCCAGCAGCCCAGGATGGGAGGGGGACTATGGCTACACCTTC.

This rearrangement joins TRBV3-1 (or the pseudogene TRBV3-2) to TRBJ2-7, with D tentatively TRBD2 (6 bases). Germline V lookup: CDR1 LGHDT, CDR2 YNNKEL (reference sequence). The CDR3 extends over 16 amino acids. V was trimmed by 1 base and J by 2 bases, leaving 15 bases between them. This CDR3 reads CASSQVEGYKAYEQYF. CDR3 sequence (DNA): TGTGCCAGCAGCCAAGTGGAGGGTTACAAGGCCTACGAGCAGTACTTC.

This clone was seen only once. The chain couples TRBV5-1 to TRBJ2-3; D may be TRBD2 (7 bases). This CDR3 spans 14 amino acids. V was shortened by 4 bases and J by 4 bases, with 13 bases between the two germline ends. CDR1 and CDR2 (germline): SGHRS, YFSETQ. CDR3 sequence (DNA): TGCGCCAGCAGCACGGGGGGCACCTCAGATACGCAGTATTTT. It translates to CASSTGGTSDTQYF.

In this sample, this clone turned up a few times. The CDR3 loop reads CASSRGQGQGAWGYTF. The CDR3 nucleotides are TGTGCCAGTTCCCGAGGCCAGGGACAGGGGGCGTGGGGCTACACCTTC. The chain carries TRBV19 and TRBJ1-2, with 12 bases matching TRBD1. With V trimmed by 8 bases and J by 8 bases, 15 bases remained unmatched. In germline, CDR1 is LNHDA, CDR2 SQIVND (reference sequence). The CDR3 sequence is 16 residues long.

In this sample, this clone turned up once. The CDR3 sequence is CASSYLETGSEKLFF. The CDR3 DNA follows: TGCGCCAGCAGCTATCTCGAGACAGGATCTGAAAAACTGTTTTTT. The chain carries TRBV5-1 and TRBJ1-4; D possibly corresponds to TRBD1 (6 bases). The CDR3 length is 15 residues. V lost 3 bases to trimming and J lost 7 bases, with 16 bases between them. Germline CDR1 and CDR2: SGHRS and YFSETQ.

The genes are TRBV24-1 and TRBJ2-3; 7 bases map to TRBD1. The germline gives CDR1 KGHDR, CDR2 SFDVKD. J lost 6 bases, V lost 4 bases, and 3 bases had no gene match. CDR3 length equals 13 residues. The CDR3 bases are TGTGCCACCAGTGACATACAGGGGGATACGCAGTATTTT. The encoded protein is CATSDIQGDTQYF.

This rearrangement joins TRBV14 to TRBJ2-3; no clear D gene. Trimming left V 4 bases short and J 1 base short, with 12 bases between. The CDR3 spans 15 residues. Looked up from germline, CDR1 is SGHDN and CDR2 is FVKESK. The CDR3 DNA is TGTGCCAGCAGCCCACAAACGGGTGGCACAGATACGCAGTATTTT. It specifies CASSPQTGGTDTQYF.

This clone was detected only once. The chain combines TRBV3-1 (or the pseudogene TRBV3-2) with TRBJ1-2, with 8 bases identical to TRBD1. The J segment lost 5 bases and the V segment lost 4 bases, leaving 9 bases of the junction unmatched. The germline V gene has CDR1 LGHDT and CDR2 YNNKEL (reference sequence). The CDR3 runs 15 residues. The CDR3 DNA sequence: TGTGCCAGCAGCCCTTCCGGACAGGGTGGATATGGCTACACCTTC. Its translation: CASSPSGQGGYGYTF.

V is TRBV5-5 and J is TRBJ1-1, with TRBD1 as a possible D gene (6 bases). V was cut by 2 bases and J by 4 bases, with 15 bases left in between. The CDR3 runs to 15 residues. Germline lookup yields CDR1 SGHKS and CDR2 YYEKEE (reference sequence). This CDR3 reads CASSFPPGEGTEAFF. DNA of the CDR3: TGTGCCAGCAGCTTTCCCCCAGGGGAGGGCACTGAAGCTTTCTTT.

This sequence joins TRBV2 and TRBJ1-2; 10 bases are a match to TRBD1. The V gene's germline CDR1 is SNHLY and CDR2 FYNNEI. This CDR3 contains 12 residues. V was clipped by 3 bases and J by 8 bases; unmatched bases: 0. The CDR3 DNA follows: TGTGCCAGCAGTGAGACAGGGGGCGGCTACACCTTC. It yields the protein CASSETGGGYTF.

This clone was seen a single time. The rearrangement links TRBV19 to TRBJ1-5; 8 nucleotides agree with TRBD1. Germline V lookup: CDR1 LNHDA, CDR2 SQIVND (reference sequence). The CDR3 consists of 17 residues. V gave up 7 bases and J gave up 1 base; unmatched junction bases: 12. The CDR3, as DNA: TGTGCCAGTACCTCGGACAGGGAGGGAGGGAGCAATCAGCCCCAGCATTTT. Translating gives CASTSDREGGSNQPQHF.

V is TRBV4-1 and J is TRBJ1-5, with 8 bases identical to TRBD1. CDR1 and CDR2 from the germline V gene are MGHRA and YSYEKL. J lost 6 bases, V lost 0 bases, and 4 bases had no gene match. The length of the CDR3 is 15 residues. The chain's CDR3 is CASSQDGTGPQPQHF. The CDR3 DNA sequence: TGCGCCAGCAGCCAAGACGGGACAGGTCCTCAGCCCCAGCATTTT.

The chain employs TRBV18 and TRBJ2-7, with D tentatively TRBD2 (7 bases). V lost 3 bases and J lost 0, with 12 bases in between. This CDR3 contains 15 residues. CDR1 is KGHSH and CDR2 is LQKENI in the germline V gene. The CDR3 sequence: CASSPGGLGSYEQYF. The CDR3 DNA reads TGTGCCAGCTCACCGGGGGGGCTGGGCTCCTACGAGCAGTACTTC.

The chain has TRBV5-1 and TRBJ2-3, with TRBD2 matching 7 bases. Germline CDR1 reads SGHRS; CDR2 reads YFSETQ. The V segment lost 2 bases and the J segment 2 bases; nucleotides outside the gene matches: 8. The CDR3 extends over 16 amino acids. Written as DNA, the CDR3 is TGCGCCAGCAGCTTCCTTGGGGCGGGGGACACAGATACGCAGTATTTT. Translation: CASSFLGAGDTDTQYF.

The chain has TRBV30 and TRBJ1-1, with D possibly matching TRBD1 (6 bases). The CDR3 length is 13 residues. In germline, CDR1 is GTSNPN, CDR2 SVGIG (reference sequence). Trimming cost V 5 bases and J 5 bases, with 15 bases left between them. CDR3 amino acids: CAWVRDMRTEAFF. CDR3 DNA: TGTGCCTGGGTAAGGGACATGAGAACTGAAGCTTTCTTT.

The gene calls are TRBV3-1 (or the pseudogene TRBV3-2) and TRBJ1-1, with D uncertain. V lost 4 bases and J 2 bases, leaving 11 bases between the germline ends. CDR3 length equals 14 residues. Germline V lookup: CDR1 LGHDT, CDR2 YNNKEL (reference sequence). The CDR3 DNA follows: TGTGCCAGCAGCCGCGGGCCAGCTAACACTGAAGCTTTCTTT. This translates into CASSRGPANTEAFF.

The CDR3 nucleotides are TGTGCCAGCAGCCTAGTCGGGAATAGCAATCAGCCCCAGCATTTT. Its translation: CASSLVGNSNQPQHF. The rearrangement links TRBV7-2 to TRBJ1-5; D gene ambiguous. Per germline, CDR1 SGHTA and CDR2 FQGNSA. V was trimmed by 5 bases and J by 0 bases, leaving 11 bases between them. CDR3 length: 15 amino acids.

The genes are TRBV5-1 and TRBJ1-1; D might be TRBD1 (5 bases). This CDR3 region has 14 residues. CDR1 is SGHRS and CDR2 is YFSETQ in the germline V gene. Trimming pared 0 bases from V and 4 bases from J, leaving 10 bases between. The CDR3: CASSLGGAITEAFF. The CDR3 DNA reads as TGCGCCAGCAGCTTGGGGGGCGCGATCACTGAAGCTTTCTTT.